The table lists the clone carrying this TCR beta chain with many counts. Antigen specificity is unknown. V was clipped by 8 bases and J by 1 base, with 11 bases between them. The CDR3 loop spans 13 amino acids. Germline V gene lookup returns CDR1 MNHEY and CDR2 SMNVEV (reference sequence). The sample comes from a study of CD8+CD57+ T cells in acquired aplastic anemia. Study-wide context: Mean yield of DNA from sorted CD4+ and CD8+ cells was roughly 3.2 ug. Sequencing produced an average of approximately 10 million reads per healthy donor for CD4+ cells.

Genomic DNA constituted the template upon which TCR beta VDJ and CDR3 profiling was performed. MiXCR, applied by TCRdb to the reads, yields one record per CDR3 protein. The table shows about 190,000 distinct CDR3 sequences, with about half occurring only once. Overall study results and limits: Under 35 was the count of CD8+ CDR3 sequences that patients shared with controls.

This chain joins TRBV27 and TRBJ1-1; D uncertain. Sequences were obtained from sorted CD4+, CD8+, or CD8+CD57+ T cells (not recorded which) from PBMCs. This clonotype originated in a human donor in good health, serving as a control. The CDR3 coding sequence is TGTGCCAGCGGAGGACTTACGAACACTGAAGCTTTCTTT. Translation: CASGGLTNTEAFF.